This T cell receptor (beta chain) emerged from a study of blood T cell repertoires in COVID-19. Study-level information: The analysed material was cDNA or gDNA that came from T cells, B-cell-depleted T cells, or PBMCs.

Trimming took off 3 bases at V and 0 bases at J, with 12 bases between the two ends. Germline lookup yields CDR1 MDHEN and CDR2 SYDVKM. CDR3 length equals 16 residues. Study members were between 18 and 89 years old and lived in 20 to 25 US regions. Cohorts were assigned according to the clinical history that participants reported. Authors' data handling: Reference gene primers were amplified, and this amplification served to estimate nucleated cell counts. Generated by immunoSEQ multiplex PCR, the TCRdb table keeps only in-frame clones and is missing some. V, J and clone size are those of that table, while D and trimming were read from the DNA. The table shows around 170,000 clones, with about 82% occurring only once.

The sample consisted of PBMCs or T cells enriched from blood (not recorded which). The chain links TRBV28 to TRBJ1-5; no firm D call. This sequence was found in a woman between 25 and 40 years old who had recovered from COVID-19. The CDR3: CASSFGTEVSNQPQHF. The DNA of the CDR3 is TGTGCCAGCAGTTTTGGTACGGAGGTTAGCAATCAGCCCCAGCATTTT.